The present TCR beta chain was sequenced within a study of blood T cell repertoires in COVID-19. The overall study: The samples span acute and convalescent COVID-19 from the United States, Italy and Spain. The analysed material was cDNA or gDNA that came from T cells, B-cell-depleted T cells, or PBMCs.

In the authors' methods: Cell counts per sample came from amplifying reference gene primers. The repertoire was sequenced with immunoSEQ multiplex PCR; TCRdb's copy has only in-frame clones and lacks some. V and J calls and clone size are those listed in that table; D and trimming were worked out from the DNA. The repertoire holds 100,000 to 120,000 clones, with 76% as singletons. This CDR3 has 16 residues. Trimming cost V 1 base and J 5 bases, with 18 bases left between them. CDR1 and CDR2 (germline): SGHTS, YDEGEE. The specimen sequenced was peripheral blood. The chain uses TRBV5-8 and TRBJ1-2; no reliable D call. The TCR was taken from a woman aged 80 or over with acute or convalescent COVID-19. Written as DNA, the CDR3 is TGTGCCAGCAGCTTGTACGGGGTCAGGACGGCGTATGGCTACACCTTC. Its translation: CASSLYGVRTAYGYTF.